These T cell receptor beta chains were read from a single sample in a study of blood T cell repertoires in COVID-19. Assay used: immunoSEQ multiplex PCR; TCRdb lists only in-frame clones, some missing. The sample contains around 200,000 clones, around four fifths of which appear only once. Material for sequencing was peripheral blood. The receptors were gathered from a middle-aged woman with active or convalescent COVID-19. Each CDR3 is given with its conserved first and last residue. Fields, in order: J gene, clone size, V gene, D gene, CDR3 protein, CDR3 DNA. The D gene is left open where the match is weak. Part of the rows lack a size; the others show once, few, many or a class for expanded clones.

J: TRBJ2-3; size: NA; V: TRBV5-1; D: NA; CDR3: CASSLSRGGTDTQYF; DNA: TGCGCCAGCAGCTTGTCGCGGGGCGGCACAGATACGCAGTATTTT
J: TRBJ1-1; size: NA; V: TRBV7-9; D: NA; CDR3: CASSSDKTEAFF; DNA: TGTGCCAGCAGCTCAGACAAAACTGAAGCTTTCTTT
J: TRBJ1-4; size: NA; V: TRBV7-2; D: TRBD1; CDR3: CASRTKGTGGGGNEKLFF; DNA: TGTGCCAGCAGGACAAAAGGGACAGGGGGCGGGGGTAATGAAAAACTGTTTTTT
J: TRBJ2-1; size: NA; V: TRBV4-1; D: TRBD2; CDR3: CASSQDWSGRADSRFF; DNA: TGCGCCAGCAGCCAAGATTGGAGCGGGAGGGCAGATTCACGGTTCTTC
J: TRBJ2-7; size: NA; V: TRBV28; D: TRBD1; CDR3: CASRLTGGDEQYF; DNA: TGTGCCAGCAGACTGACAGGGGGCGACGAGCAGTACTTC
J: TRBJ1-1; size: NA; V: TRBV7-9; D: NA; CDR3: CASSSGGGRRDTEAFF; DNA: TGTGCCAGCAGCTCTGGCGGGGGGCGCCGGGACACTGAAGCTTTCTTT
J: TRBJ1-3; size: few; V: TRBV9; D: TRBD1; CDR3: CASSPTGASGNTIYF; DNA: TGTGCCAGCAGCCCCACAGGGGCCTCTGGAAACACCATATATTTT
J: TRBJ2-5; size: NA; V: TRBV5-4; D: NA; CDR3: CASSLGELGQGTQYF; DNA: TGTGCCAGCAGCTTGGGAGAGCTTGGGCAGGGGACCCAGTACTTC
J: TRBJ2-1; size: NA; V: TRBV2; D: TRBD1; CDR3: CASRDGTGGPNEQFF; DNA: TGTGCCAGCAGGGACGGGACAGGGGGTCCCAATGAGCAGTTCTTC
J: TRBJ2-5; size: NA; V: TRBV7-2; D: TRBD2; CDR3: CASSPEAGVGETQYF; DNA: TGTGCCAGCAGCCCAGAAGCGGGGGTGGGGGAGACCCAGTACTTC
J: TRBJ1-2; size: NA; V: TRBV25-1; D: NA; CDR3: CASRTTEGAGGYTF; DNA: TGTGCCAGCAGAACCACGGAAGGGGCAGGTGGCTACACCTTC
J: TRBJ2-7; size: few; V: TRBV6-2/TRBV6-3; D: NA; CDR3: CASSYSGLAGRGSYEQYF; DNA: TGTGCCAGCAGTTACTCGGGCCTAGCTGGGCGGGGCTCCTACGAGCAGTACTTC
J: TRBJ1-4; size: NA; V: TRBV5-4; D: TRBD1; CDR3: CASSLGAGQPNEKLFF; DNA: TGTGCCAGCAGCTTGGGGGCGGGACAGCCTAATGAAAAACTGTTTTTT
J: TRBJ1-1; size: NA; V: TRBV5-1; D: NA; CDR3: CASSLGRSEAFF; DNA: TGCGCCAGCAGCTTGGGTCGGTCTGAAGCTTTCTTT
J: TRBJ1-5; size: NA; V: TRBV11-2; D: NA; CDR3: CASSLVADNQPQHF; DNA: TGTGCCAGCAGCTTAGTGGCAGACAATCAGCCCCAGCATTTT
J: TRBJ1-4; size: NA; V: TRBV7-9; D: TRBD1; CDR3: CASSPGQGIEKLFF; DNA: TGTGCCAGCAGCCCGGGACAGGGTATTGAAAAACTGTTTTTT
J: TRBJ1-2; size: NA; V: TRBV29-1; D: NA; CDR3: CSVEAGFNYGYTF; DNA: TGCAGCGTTGAAGCGGGGTTTAACTATGGCTACACCTTC
J: TRBJ2-7; size: NA; V: TRBV5-1; D: NA; CDR3: CASSFRQGINEQYF; DNA: TGCGCCAGCAGCTTCAGGCAGGGTATAAACGAGCAGTACTTC
J: TRBJ1-1; size: NA; V: TRBV28; D: NA; CDR3: CASTFGGTEAFF; DNA: TGTGCCAGCACATTCGGAGGCACTGAAGCTTTCTTT
J: TRBJ1-6; size: NA; V: TRBV11-1; D: NA; CDR3: CASSGTVEIYSPLHF; DNA: TGTGCCAGCAGCGGGACTGTGGAGATCTATTCACCCCTCCACTTT
J: TRBJ1-2; size: NA; V: TRBV6-6; D: NA; CDR3: CASVTTKGQNYGYTF; DNA: TGTGCCAGCGTAACAACCAAGGGGCAAAACTATGGCTACACCTTC
J: TRBJ1-6; size: NA; V: TRBV7-3; D: TRBD1; CDR3: CASSPGDRYNSPLHF; DNA: TGTGCCAGCAGCCCCGGGGACAGGTATAATTCACCCCTCCACTTT
J: TRBJ1-1; size: NA; V: TRBV19; D: NA; CDR3: CASSMTLGSTEAFF; DNA: TGTGCCAGTAGCATGACTCTGGGGAGCACTGAAGCTTTCTTT
J: TRBJ2-1; size: NA; V: TRBV28; D: NA; CDR3: CASSLGAGYNEQFF; DNA: TGTGCCAGCAGTTTGGGGGCCGGGTACAATGAGCAGTTCTTC
J: TRBJ2-3; size: NA; V: TRBV7-3; D: NA; CDR3: CASSLYGTSTDTQYF; DNA: TGTGCCAGCAGCTTATATGGGACATCCACAGATACGCAGTATTTT
J: TRBJ2-7; size: NA; V: TRBV19; D: NA; CDR3: CASSIDAGISYEQYF; DNA: TGTGCCAGTAGTATAGATGCAGGGATAAGCTACGAGCAGTACTTC
J: TRBJ2-7; size: NA; V: TRBV6-5; D: TRBD2; CDR3: CASRAGLDYEQYF; DNA: TGTGCCAGCAGAGCGGGACTAGACTACGAGCAGTACTTC
J: TRBJ2-7; size: NA; V: TRBV29-1; D: TRBD2; CDR3: CSIRRELTYEQYF; DNA: TGCAGCATAAGGCGGGAGCTTACCTACGAGCAGTACTTC
J: TRBJ2-6; size: NA; V: TRBV7-2; D: NA; CDR3: CASSLERRSSASSF; DNA: TGTGCCAGCAGCTTAGAGAGGAGGAGTAGTGCCAGCTCTTTC
J: TRBJ1-2; size: NA; V: TRBV19; D: NA; CDR3: CASSSRTANSNYGYTF; DNA: TGTGCCAGTAGCTCCAGGACAGCCAACTCCAACTATGGCTACACCTTC
J: TRBJ2-3; size: NA; V: TRBV19; D: TRBD2; CDR3: CASRMTSGRPDTQYF; DNA: TGTGCCAGTAGGATGACTAGCGGGAGACCAGATACGCAGTATTTT
J: TRBJ1-1; size: NA; V: TRBV19; D: NA; CDR3: CASSLPNTEAFF; DNA: TGTGCCAGTAGTCTCCCGAACACTGAAGCTTTCTTT
J: TRBJ1-1; size: once; V: TRBV20-1; D: NA; CDR3: CSALEDTEAFF; DNA: TGCAGTGCTTTAGAGGACACTGAAGCTTTCTTT
J: TRBJ1-4; size: NA; V: TRBV5-1; D: NA; CDR3: CASSLLQGGGEKLFF; DNA: TGCGCCAGCAGCCTGTTACAGGGAGGGGGAGAAAAACTGTTTTTT
J: TRBJ2-4; size: NA; V: TRBV20-1; D: NA; CDR3: CSASRKRAAKNIQYF; DNA: TGCAGTGCTAGTAGGAAGCGGGCGGCCAAAAACATTCAGTACTTC
J: TRBJ1-1; size: few; V: TRBV30; D: NA; CDR3: CAWRAAGTEAFF; DNA: TGTGCCTGGAGAGCCGCGGGCACTGAAGCTTTCTTT
J: TRBJ1-5; size: NA; V: TRBV29-1; D: NA; CDR3: CSVDLGRGGNQPQHF; DNA: TGCAGCGTTGATTTAGGCAGGGGTGGCAATCAGCCCCAGCATTTT
J: TRBJ2-2; size: NA; V: TRBV27; D: NA; CDR3: CASSSDPGNFGTGELFF; DNA: TGTGCCAGCAGTTCAGACCCGGGAAATTTCGGGACCGGGGAGCTGTTTTTT
J: TRBJ2-1; size: NA; V: TRBV19; D: TRBD1; CDR3: CASSIDGQGYNEQFF; DNA: TGTGCCAGTAGTATCGACGGACAGGGGTACAATGAGCAGTTCTTC
J: TRBJ1-1; size: NA; V: TRBV6-5; D: NA; CDR3: CASSYSKRTDSEAFF; DNA: TGTGCCAGCAGTTACTCGAAGAGGACAGACTCTGAAGCTTTCTTT